This TCR beta chain was documented in a study of cytomegalovirus exposure and HLA in healthy donors (dated by TCRdb to the late 2010s). Regarding the complete study: An earlier analysis of 550 to 700 of the donors reported about 290 Gb of sequence data and 117 million unique TCR beta sequences from 150 million to 200 million T cells. HLA typing covered class I and class II loci at four-digit resolution. High-throughput TCR immunosequencing, statistical association of individual TCRs with disease status, and machine learning were combined to predict cytomegalovirus infection status. Donor age, sex, ethnicity and CMV serostatus were compiled alongside the repertoire data. In a later analysis, previously published TCR beta repertoires from 550 to 750 donors were re-analyzed and high-resolution HLA genotyping was added so that TCR occurrence patterns could be studied. About 300 gigabases of sequencing data and roughly 80 million unique TCR sequences made up an early release that covered about 640 HLA-typed donors. A separate validation cohort of 100 to 150 different subjects was used in addition to the 666-subject first cohort. The study aimed to test whether signatures of past pathogen exposure could be identified by cataloging public T cell receptors. Using immunosequencing, the study profiled T cell repertoires from 640 or so subjects and related those repertoires to cytomegalovirus serostatus. In the later analysis, no new phenotypic data were used to find candidate immune exposures; instead, reliance was placed on TCR beta sequences and their occurrence across donors. The number of donors typed differed by locus, with roughly 629-640 for A, B, C, DRB1 and DQB1, roughly 520 for DQA1, approximately 570 for DPA1, and 450 to 480 for DPB1. All discovery cohort repertoires had been generated on a single sequencing platform. Because of strong linkage in the cohort, 4 to 6 DR-DQ haplotypes were treated as single units for association and clustering. Genome-wide SNP genotypes for about three fifths of the roughly 670 donors were used in a later genetic analysis, which treated that subset as a discovery cohort. To decide whether each TCR beta V gene segment behaved as functional or pseudogenic, an earlier analysis of some 600 of the donors relied on high-throughput TCR beta sequencing. Of the 300 to 450 genotyped donors, around 81% fell in the genetic ancestry cluster associated with self-reported Caucasian donors. Among 398 genotyped donors of the cohort, an average of roughly 230,000 unique TCR beta nucleotide sequences was sequenced per donor, of which approximately 18% were non-productive.

The cohort consisted of hundreds of healthy bone marrow donors. Cohort members were all nominally healthy when sampled, although unrecorded immune exposures were likely present. The donor tested CMV seronegative, placing the donor among the 350 or so seronegative members of the cohort. Every donor gave a peripheral blood sample, and the peripheral blood mononuclear cells from that sample were used for TCR beta sequencing. Genomic DNA extraction from the blood cell samples was performed with the Qiagen DNeasy Blood Extraction Kit. The library was built by means of the immunoSEQ multiplex PCR assay. For the multiplex PCR, a mixture combining 60 forward primers for TCR Vbeta segments and 13 reverse primers for TCR Jbeta segments was used. The CDR3 region of rearranged TCR beta genes was amplified from genomic DNA by a multiplex PCR assay. The Illumina HiSeq System was used to sequence the amplified TCR beta libraries as 87-base-pair reads. In the source study's methods: A later analysis counted some 80 million unique TCR beta chains across the 700 or so repertoires, and approximately 11 million of these chains were shared by at least two donors. To remove PCR and sequencing errors, raw reads were error-corrected and collapsed into unique sequences using a nearest-neighbor algorithm that merged closely related sequences. Alignment of CDR3 sequences to IMGT reference sequences was used to assign V, D and J gene segments. For a sequence to be retained, at least a six-nucleotide match to both a V gene segment and a J gene segment was required. Rearrangements were classified as productive when the CDR3 lacked stop codons and remained in frame with V and J, and all other rearrangements were classified as non-productive. Following IMGT convention, CDR3 was defined as the stretch from the second conserved V-encoded cysteine to the conserved J-encoded phenylalanine. The earlier analysis of about 570 of the donors excluded any sequence lacking an unambiguous match to a single V gene segment. An earlier analysis of 500 to 700 of the donors classified V segments as functional when productive rearrangements were above 56.7% and as segregating when the standard deviation between donors was above 5%. A statistical classification framework was developed to diagnose cytomegalovirus status using the catalog of TCR beta chain sequences. V and J gene assignment, in a later analysis, came from comparing TCR nucleotide sequences with IMGT/GENE-DB human TR gene sequences. A later analysis assigned CDR3 sequences and most-parsimonious VDJ recombination scenarios with the TCRdist pipeline. In a later analysis, each TCR beta chain was defined by its CDR3 amino acid sequence together with its V-gene family, and reads without a unique V-gene family were excluded. As a way to deal with suspected cross-contamination and a sequencing artifact, a later analysis dropped approximately 570 nucleotide sequences that were highly shared and had low generation probability. In a later analysis, a clonal expansion index for each public chain was calculated from normalized within-repertoire ranks of inferred template counts. In a later analysis, generation probabilities were computed with a VDJ recombination model fitted to out-of-frame rearrangements, and the resulting probabilities were checked against IGoR. In a later analysis, hypergeometric tests were used to score TCR-TCR, TCR-HLA and TCR-CMV co-occurrence, with a repertoire-size bias correction applied to TCR pairs. False discovery rates were estimated in a later analysis by permuting HLA or CMV assignments 20 times. In a later analysis, co-occurring TCRs were grouped using DBSCAN, with TCRdist sequence similarity added in when clustering inside HLA-allele-positive subsets. Co-occurrence clustering excluded repertoires with fewer than 30,000 or more than 120,000 public chains, plus five with anomalous nucleotide sharing. Imported from immuneACCESS, the table was reduced by TCRdb to in-frame sequences with V and J called. These copies leave out some clones; in studies compared against another copy, an unresolved V gene accounts for under half, and the cause of the remainder is not known. V, J and clone size are taken as reported in that table, and D and trimming were inferred from the DNA itself. In this sample the table shows 90,000 or so clones, over 70% of which occur a single time. The ten largest clones add up to around 2.1% of the sample.

The germline V gene (reference sequence) supplies CDR1 GTSNPN and CDR2 SVGIG. Here V drops 3 bases and J drops 5 bases, and the junction holds 6 bases not matched to any gene. Including cysteine and phenylalanine, the CDR3 has 13 amino acids. Solely the CDR3 DNA is kept, with 39 bases framed from the first base. Study-level results and caveats: A later analysis found that HLA-associated TCR beta chains were more clonally expanded and had lower generation probabilities than equally common non-associated chains. Across donors, most TCR sequences were observed very rarely, whereas some public TCRs were present in many individuals. The only immune exposure information available for the cohort was CMV serostatus. V-gene and J-gene trimming of TCR beta chains was associated with a missense DCLRE1C variant in a later genetic analysis, and the association was replicated in an independent cohort. Some IMGT-functional V segments, including TRBV6-2 and TRBV6-3, could not be told apart with the 87-base-pair reads, so those segments were excluded. Three of the identified cytomegalovirus-associated TCR beta chains were confirmed in vitro to be specific for cytomegalovirus antigens. At a false discovery rate of 0.05, a later analysis linked 15,000 to 20,000 TCR beta sequences to specific HLA alleles. In a later analysis, most CMV-associated TCR beta chains were found to appear HLA-restricted, with HLA associations seemingly driven largely by CMV exposure. The study listed 150 to 200 TCR beta chains as associated with cytomegalovirus. Compared with the roughly 600-donor mean, donors in an Asian-associated ancestry cluster had fewer N-insertions in productive TCRs, according to a later genetic analysis. Cytomegalovirus status was reported to be diagnosed by the classifier with high specificity and sensitivity in both the original and validation cohorts. A cluster of highly shared sequence variants was judged likely to be a technical artifact of the sequencing pipeline. Because HLA typing was missing for some donors at each locus, association tests included only the typed subset. When HLA alleles, especially DR and DQ, strongly co-occurred, TCR associations were difficult to assign to individual alleles. The authors suggested that the approach could potentially be extended to other disease states and immunological phenotypes. Correlated functional status among segregating V segments might reflect linkage disequilibrium, but an unknown experimental factor could not be ruled out. The earlier analysis of approximately 540 of the donors excluded roughly 16 rarely observed V segments, including chromosome 9 orphons, because counts were too low. The presence/absence analyses assumed that sequencing depth was roughly uniform across donors, and that assumption may not be true. According to a later analysis, TCR association rates differed among HLA loci, with DRB1 alleles showing the most associated TCRs and HLA-C alleles showing the fewest. A later analysis reported that several top co-occurrence clusters appeared linked to parvovirus B19, influenza, CMV and Epstein-Barr virus. A further reported finding was that TCR beta sequences accurately predicted the HLA-A and HLA-B alleles for most subjects in the first cohort. In an earlier analysis of 587 of the donors, most TCR beta V segments appeared in productive rearrangements about 87% or about 30% of the time, broadly matching IMGT annotations. Only TCR beta chains were sequenced in this cohort, and the absence of alpha or paired-chain data limited detectable features.

This clone was seen a few times. Its antigen remains unidentified. Base-call qualities are not available, and no considerably larger clone is one nucleotide away. This sequence was found in a boy aged 10-17 years in good health and CMV-seronegative. The receptor chain draws on TRBV30 and TRBJ2-7, with TRBD1 matching 8 junction bases. What was sequenced was PBMCs. At the DNA level, the sequence is TGTGCCTGGAGATACAGGGGGGAAAACGAGCAGTACTTC. This yields the protein CAWRYRGENEQYF.